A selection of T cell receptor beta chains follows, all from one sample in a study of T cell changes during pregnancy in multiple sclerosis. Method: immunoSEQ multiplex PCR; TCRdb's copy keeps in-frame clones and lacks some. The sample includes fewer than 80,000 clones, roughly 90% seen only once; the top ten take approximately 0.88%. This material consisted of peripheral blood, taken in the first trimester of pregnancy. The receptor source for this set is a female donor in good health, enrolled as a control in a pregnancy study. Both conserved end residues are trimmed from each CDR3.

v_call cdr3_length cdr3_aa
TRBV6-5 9 ASSSLKSYT
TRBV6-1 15 ASSEAVQGIVPYEQY
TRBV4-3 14 ASSQGRALALGGYT
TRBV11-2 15 ASSSQVQGGSTDTQY
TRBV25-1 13 ASSDPGGKGETQY
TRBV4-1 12 ASSQGTVNTEAF
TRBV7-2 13 ASSSNTGQGGEQY
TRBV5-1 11 ASSWGMNQPQH
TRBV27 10 ATGEAKNIQY
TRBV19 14 ASSISGGNSGNTIY
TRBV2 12 ASSAGTGLDEQY
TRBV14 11 ASSHWTGETQY
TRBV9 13 ASSVATGGYYEQY
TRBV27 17 ASSPPRGRRGISYNEQF
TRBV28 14 ASSSQTGGLGEKLF
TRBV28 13 ASSTVTGWNYGYT
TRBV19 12 ASSIGGTGGEAF
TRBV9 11 ASSTTVNTEAF
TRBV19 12 ASSRDRGHYEQY
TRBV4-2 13 ASSQAGQGQETQY
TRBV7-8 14 ASSLGQGARGNTIY
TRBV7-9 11 ASSKGGDTEAF
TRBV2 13 ASSYSGRTGNEQF
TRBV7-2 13 ASSLTSGGAREQY
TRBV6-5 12 ASRDRDYPYEQY
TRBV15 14 ATSRRTGSSYNEQF
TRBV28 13 ASSVQGRRNEKLF
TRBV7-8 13 ASSLDTGVYYGYT
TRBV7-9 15 ASSPTPTGYNNSPLH
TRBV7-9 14 ASTIGTSGSPYEQY
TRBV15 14 ATSRTRDRAYNEQF
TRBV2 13 ASSRTGAVRVTQH
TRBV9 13 ASSPGVLAADTQY
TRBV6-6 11 ASTPGSMQPQH
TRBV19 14 ASNSPSYSSYNEQF
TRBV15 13 ATSKSSSGANVLT
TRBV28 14 ASSPYGWDNGSPLH
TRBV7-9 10 ASTTFSTEAF
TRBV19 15 ASSMGGGPLLLDEQF
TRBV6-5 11 ASSYRQSYGYT
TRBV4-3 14 ASSQGAYLNTDTQY
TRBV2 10 ASRRDRDGYT
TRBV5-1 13 ASSFTGQGLFGYT
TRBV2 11 ASSRQGRDTQY
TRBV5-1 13 ASSLDTGGNQPQH
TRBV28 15 ASSSLPGQGHSYGYT
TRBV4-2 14 ASSQGGEGAMETQY
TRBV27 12 ASSLSGTGDGYT
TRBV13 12 ASSLDRGGHTQY
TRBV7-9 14 ASSIFIGTSGYEQY
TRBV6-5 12 ASSLTGSNEKLF
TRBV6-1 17 ASSEAQALATFSGNTIY
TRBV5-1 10 ASSFQGIEAF
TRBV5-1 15 ASSNIGGEAGSYEQY
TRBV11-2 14 ASAPQGLAIYNEQF